Included here is one T cell receptor beta chain sequence, with context. This sample was taken from a study of blood T cell repertoires in COVID-19. Trimming left V 5 bases short and J 4 bases short, with 15 bases between. Germline CDR1 LNHDA, CDR2 SQIVND (reference sequence). The CDR3 contains 15 residues. Sequencing used immunoSEQ multiplex PCR; TCRdb keeps in-frame clones, though not all of them. Of approximately 100,000 clones in the sample, about four fifths were seen once. Sequencing input: peripheral blood. The chain combines TRBV19 with TRBJ1-3; D remains unclear. This receptor was identified in a man in his sixties with acute or convalescent COVID-19. This chain's CDR3 is CASSPHRVSGNTIYF. Written as DNA, the CDR3 is TGTGCCAGTAGTCCCCATCGGGTATCGGGAAACACCATATATTTT.